One sample yielded the 23 T cell receptor beta chains listed below, sequenced in a study of shared clonotypes between healthy human individuals. The protocol was immunoSEQ multiplex PCR, while the TCRdb copy is restricted to in-frame clones and leaves out a portion. The sample has 1.5 million to 1.9 million clones, 95% to 99% seen once. Sequenced sample: naive CD4+ T cells sorted from blood. Specified subset: CD45RA+ positively selected. The receptor source for this set is a man aged 30-40 years in good health.

This clone was found once. The rearrangement links TRBV29-1 to TRBJ2-7, with a possible D match to TRBD1 (6 bases). Trimming took off 6 bases at V and 3 bases at J, with 15 bases between the two ends. Germline V gene lookup returns CDR1 SQVTM and CDR2 ANQGSEA. This CDR3 has 13 residues. The CDR3 here is CSVDPDRIYEQYF. In DNA, the CDR3 is TGCAGCGTCGACCCCGACAGGATCTACGAGCAGTACTTC.

CDR3 DNA: TGTGCCAGCAGTTCCGGGACTATGAGGGATACGCAGTATTTT. Its translation is CASSSGTMRDTQYF. The chain carries TRBV28 and TRBJ2-3; 7 positions match TRBD2. The CDR3 is 14 amino acids. CDR1 and CDR2 from the germline V gene are MDHEN and SYDVKM. Germline trimming cut 4 bases from V and 6 bases from J; bases unmatched to any gene: 7.

The J gene is TRBJ2-1, the V gene TRBV18; 11 nucleotides match TRBD2. The CDR3 sequence is 14 residues long. Germline V CDR1 and CDR2: KGHSH, LQKENI. The junction had 0 bases not matched to a gene; V was cut back by 3 bases and J by 5 bases. For the CDR3, the DNA is TGTGCCAGCTCACCGGGACTAGCGGACAATGAGCAGTTCTTC. This sequence encodes CASSPGLADNEQFF. Combining the CDR3 with reference TRBV18 and TRBJ2-1 gives the whole variable domain NAGVMQNPRHLVRRRGQEARLRCSPMKGHSHVYWYRQLPEEGLKFMVYLQKENIIDESGMPKERFSAEFPKEGPSILRIQQVVRGDSAAYFCASSPGLADNEQFFGPGTRLTVL.

The V call is TRBV29-1, the J call TRBJ2-6; either TRBD1 or TRBD2 may supply D (6 bases each). CDR1 is SQVTM, CDR2 ANQGSEA, per germline. Trimming took 5 bases from V and 0 from J, leaving 17 bases between them. The CDR3 consists of 17 residues. The CDR3 DNA reads TGCAGCGTTTGGGGGGCCGAAGGTGACTCTGGGGCCAACGTCCTGACTTTC. Translation: CSVWGAEGDSGANVLTF.

The chain uses TRBV5-1 and TRBJ2-2; perhaps D is TRBD1 or TRBD2 (6 bases each). Germline assignment: CDR1 SGHRS and CDR2 YFSETQ. The CDR3 has 15 amino acids. V gave up 5 bases and J gave up 0 bases, with 11 bases separating them. CDR3 DNA: TGCGCCAGCAGTAGGGGGGACACGAACACCGGGGAGCTGTTTTTT. Protein product: CASSRGDTNTGELFF.

V gene TRBV7-2 combines with J gene TRBJ2-7; 10 bases are a match to TRBD2. This CDR3 comprises 18 residues. J gave up 2 bases and V 5 bases, and 15 bases lay outside the gene matches. Germline-derived CDR1 and CDR2 are SGHTA and FQGNSA. The CDR3 region is CASSPLTSGWGSTYEQYF. The CDR3 region has the DNA TGTGCCAGCAGCCCTCTGACTAGCGGGTGGGGGTCCACCTACGAGCAGTACTTC.

This clone was recorded once. The chain joins TRBV7-9 to TRBJ2-5; D is tentatively TRBD1 or TRBD2 (6 bases each). Germline-derived CDR1 and CDR2 are SEHNR and FQNEAQ (reference sequence). This CDR3 comprises 14 residues. Trimming shortened V by 0 bases and J by 5 bases, and 10 bases separated the two germline ends. DNA of the CDR3: TGTGCCAGCAGCTTAGCGGGGGGCCTCGAGACCCAGTACTTC. It codes for CASSLAGGLETQYF.

The V gene is TRBV11-2, the J gene TRBJ2-3, with 8 bases identical to TRBD2. CDR3 size: 13 residues. The V and J ends lost 0 bases and 12 bases, in that order; junction bases with no gene match: 5. Germline V gene sequence: CDR1 SGHAT, CDR2 FQNNGV. The DNA of the CDR3 is TGTGCCAGCAGCTTAGAAGCGGGGGTTATCCAGTATTTT. It yields the protein CASSLEAGVIQYF.

Here the CDR3 reads CASSTYVASGGRDANTGELFF. Here the CDR3 DNA reads TGTGCCAGCAGCACATACGTCGCTAGCGGGGGGAGAGATGCGAACACCGGGGAGCTGTTTTTT. The rearrangement uses TRBV7-6 and TRBJ2-2; 11 bases line up with TRBD2. The CDR3 extends over 21 amino acids. CDR1 SGHVS and CDR2 FNYEAQ come from the germline V gene. The trim removed 5 bases at V and 0 bases at J, leaving 17 bases unmatched.

The rearrangement uses TRBV23-1 and TRBJ2-7; D is unresolved. Being an ORF, TRBV23-1 has a function that is uncertain. The V and J ends lost 0 bases and 3 bases respectively, with 30 bases between them. CDR3 length equals 21 residues. This chain's CDR3 is CASSQSFLTLTSRRDRYEQYF. In nucleotides, the CDR3 is TGCGCCAGCAGTCAATCGTTTCTGACACTCACATCTCGCCGAGATCGCTACGAGCAGTACTTC.

The chain recombines TRBV27 with TRBJ2-7, with D perhaps matching TRBD2 (6 bases). The CDR3 consists of 19 residues. The germline V gene has CDR1 MNHEY and CDR2 SMNVEV (reference sequence). V was pared by 3 bases and J by 0 bases, with 24 bases between. The CDR3 nucleotides read TGTGCCAGCAGTTTGGGACCAGCGGGCCACATAACGACCTCCTACGAGCAGTACTTC. It is translated as CASSLGPAGHITTSYEQYF.

This rearrangement joins TRBV5-1 to TRBJ2-7; TRBD2 matches 8 bases. The CDR3 has 15 amino acids. Losses at the gene ends were 5 bases for V and 4 bases for J; bases not matched to a gene: 11. Germline V lookup: CDR1 SGHRS, CDR2 YFSETQ. As DNA, the CDR3 is TGCGCCAGCAGTCAAGTACCGGGACTAGGGTACGAGCAGTACTTC. Translated, it gives CASSQVPGLGYEQYF.

The chain links TRBV19 to TRBJ2-3, with TRBD2 matching over 11 bases. This CDR3 has 14 amino acids. With V trimmed by 9 bases and J by 6 bases, 8 bases remained unmatched. The germline V gene encodes CDR1 LNHDA and CDR2 SQIVND (reference sequence). CDR3 in DNA: TGTGCCAGCCGACTAGCGGGGAACCTGGATACGCAGTATTTT. Translating it yields CASRLAGNLDTQYF.

In the case of this clone: The sample holds other DNA sequences that translate to the same CDR3. The rearrangement joins TRBV10-3 to TRBJ1-1; D not resolved. The CDR3 runs to 13 residues. V lost 0 bases and J lost 1, with 3 bases in between. CDR1 and CDR2 (germline): ENHRY, SYGVKD. DNA for the CDR3: TGTGCCATCAGTGAGTCATGGAACACTGAAGCTTTCTTT. Translating it yields CAISESWNTEAFF.

A single count supports this clone. This same CDR3 is encoded by further DNA sequences in the sample. The V call is TRBV27, the J call TRBJ2-2; D not resolved. V lost 5 bases and J 8 bases, leaving 9 bases between the germline ends. This CDR3 is 12 amino acids long. Germline loops: CDR1 MNHEY, CDR2 SMNVEV (reference sequence). The DNA of the CDR3 is TGTGCCAGCAGTCTTCCCAGAGGGGAGCTGTTTTTT. This codes for CASSLPRGELFF.

For the CDR3, the DNA is TGTGCCAGCAGTCAGGACAGCCAGGTTCAGCCCCAGCATTTT. Translating it yields CASSQDSQVQPQHF. This chain links TRBV2 with TRBJ1-5, with D possibly matching TRBD1 (6 bases). V lost 5 bases and J lost 6, with 14 bases in between. The length of the CDR3 is 14 residues. Looked up from germline, CDR1 is SNHLY and CDR2 is FYNNEI.

CDR3 amino acids: CATSSNNRGRKLFF. The CDR3 coding sequence is TGTGCCACCAGTTCGAACAACAGGGGAAGAAAACTGTTTTTT. This chain uses TRBV15 with TRBJ1-4; TRBD1 agrees at 7 bases. J lost 10 bases, V lost 6 bases, and 11 bases had no gene match. Germline V gives CDR1 LNHNV, CDR2 YYDKDF (reference sequence). This CDR3 region has 14 residues.

V gene TRBV18 combines with J gene TRBJ2-1, with 9 bases aligning to TRBD2. CDR1 KGHSH and CDR2 LQKENI come from the germline V gene. J was trimmed by 7 bases and V by 3 bases; bases with no gene match: 7. This CDR3 region has 15 residues. The CDR3 nucleotides are TGTGCCAGCTCACCGCTCGGGACTAGCCAAAATGAGCAGTTCTTC. Its translation is CASSPLGTSQNEQFF.

The V and J genes are TRBV5-4 and TRBJ2-5; weak D call: TRBD1 (5 bases). The J call may be incorrect, as the DNA end agrees better with TRBJ2-7. In germline, CDR1 is SGHNT, CDR2 YYREEE (reference sequence). The CDR3 is 14 residues long. The CDR3 sequence: CASSPAGLPYEQYF. The CDR3 nucleotides are TGTGCCAGCAGCCCGGCAGGGCTACCCTACGAGCAGTACTTC.

The genes are TRBV27 and TRBJ1-1, with D tentatively TRBD1 (5 bases). The germline gives CDR1 MNHEY, CDR2 SMNVEV (reference sequence). Between the trimmed V and J ends, which lost 7 bases and 1 base, there was a span of 13 bases. CDR3 length equals 14 residues. Here the CDR3 reads CASTPRGRNTEAFF. The CDR3 DNA sequence: TGTGCCAGCACCCCCCGGGGGAGGAACACTGAAGCTTTCTTT.

The rearrangement joins TRBV5-1 to TRBJ2-7; perhaps D is TRBD1 or TRBD2 (6 bases each). This CDR3 region has 15 residues. The germline V gene has CDR1 SGHRS and CDR2 YFSETQ. V lost 4 bases, J lost 0 bases, and 14 bases lay in between. CDR3 bases: TGCGCCAGCAGCCGGGGGCGCGGCAGCTCCTACGAGCAGTACTTC. Its translation: CASSRGRGSSYEQYF.

This clone has only one observation. Different DNA sequences within this sample yield the same CDR3. The chain recombines TRBV7-2 with TRBJ1-5; D remains unclear. The CDR3 spans 14 residues. Germline-derived CDR1 and CDR2 are SGHTA and FQGNSA. The V and J ends lost 1 base and 7 bases respectively, with 11 bases between them. The CDR3 DNA reads TGTGCCAGCAGCTTAGGTCGAGGGAACCAGCCCCAGCATTTT. Protein sequence: CASSLGRGNQPQHF.

The CDR3 DNA follows: TGCGCCAGCAGCTCGGGCGGGGAAGAGACCCAGTACTTC. This codes for CASSSGGEETQYF. The V and J genes are TRBV5-1 and TRBJ2-5, with a weak D call TRBD2 (6 bases). This CDR3 region has 13 residues. The V end was cut by 3 bases, the J end by 3 bases, with 9 bases between. Germline CDR1 reads SGHRS; CDR2 reads YFSETQ.